A selection of T cell receptor beta chains follows, all from one sample in a study of shared clonotypes between healthy human individuals. Data came from immunoSEQ multiplex PCR; TCRdb stores just in-frame clones and leaves some out. Here the sample spans roughly 2.2 million clones, around 92% being singletons. Sequencing input: naive CD4+ T cells from PBMCs. These receptor sequences come from a man between 18 and 35 years old in good health. Some clones in this sample may be carry-over from other donors' samples. CDR3s include the opening cysteine and the closing phenylalanine or tryptophan. A D gene is named only where the DNA matches it firmly. Not every row has a clone size; where given, it reads once, few, many or a size class.

TRBD1,-,TRBJ2-1,TRBV28,CASSQIWGPQGVSYNEQFF,TGTGCCAGCAGTCAGATATGGGGTCCACAGGGGGTCTCCTACAATGAGCAGTTCTTC
-,-,TRBJ1-5,TRBV27,CASSVSGHIRDQPQHF,TGTGCCAGCAGTGTTTCAGGGCACATCAGGGATCAGCCCCAGCATTTT
TRBD2,-,TRBJ2-1,TRBV5-1,CASSPVTSPYNEQFF,TGCGCCAGCAGCCCCGTGACTAGCCCCTACAATGAGCAGTTCTTC
-,-,TRBJ2-4,TRBV19,CASSPRLVGVDKNIQYF,TGTGCCAGTAGCCCTAGACTAGTCGGAGTCGACAAAAACATTCAGTACTTC
-,-,TRBJ1-1,TRBV2,CASRPRAGNTEAFF,TGTGCCAGCAGGCCCCGGGCGGGAAACACTGAAGCTTTCTTT
-,-,TRBJ1-3,TRBV6-5,CASSPGPQNTIYF,TGTGCCAGCAGTCCTGGCCCCCAAAACACCATATATTTT
-,-,TRBJ2-7,TRBV11-2,CASSFRDGPYEQYF,TGTGCCAGCAGCTTCCGGGACGGACCCTACGAGCAGTACTTC
TRBD1,-,TRBJ1-4,TRBV2,CASSEAGDRGSEKLFF,TGTGCCAGCAGTGAAGCTGGAGACAGGGGAAGTGAAAAACTGTTTTTT
TRBD1,-,TRBJ1-5,TRBV4-2,CASSQGQGGLQPQHF,TGTGCCAGCAGCCAAGGACAGGGGGGCCTTCAGCCCCAGCATTTT
-,-,TRBJ2-4,TRBV18,CASSPPGLKLAKNIQYF,TGTGCCAGCTCACCACCTGGGTTGAAATTAGCCAAAAACATTCAGTACTTC
TRBD1,-,TRBJ2-7,TRBV6-1,CASSVTGGGEQYF,TGTGCCAGCAGTGTGACAGGGGGTGGCGAGCAGTACTTC
-,-,TRBJ1-6,TRBV25-1,CASSDPHRAGSPLHF,TGTGCCAGCAGTGACCCGCACAGAGCAGGATCACCCCTCCACTTT
-,-,TRBJ2-7,TRBV19,CASSARVSSYEQYF,TGTGCCAGTAGTGCCAGGGTGAGCTCCTACGAGCAGTACTTC
-,-,TRBJ1-5,TRBV9,CASSVFPGQPQHF,TGTGCCAGCAGCGTATTTCCGGGTCAGCCCCAGCATTTT
-,-,TRBJ1-1,TRBV7-9,CASSFFGGSTEAFF,TGTGCCAGCAGCTTCTTCGGAGGGAGCACTGAAGCTTTCTTT
TRBD1,-,TRBJ2-7,TRBV5-4,CASSSPGQISYEQYF,TGTGCCAGCAGCTCCCCGGGACAGATCTCCTACGAGCAGTACTTC
-,-,TRBJ1-4,TRBV25-1,CASSESRALNEKLFF,TGTGCCAGCAGTGAATCCAGGGCCCTTAATGAAAAACTGTTTTTT
-,-,TRBJ2-2,TRBV19,CASSIGSVTGELFF,TGTGCCAGTAGTATTGGGTCCGTTACCGGGGAGCTGTTTTTT
TRBD1,once,TRBJ2-1,TRBV18,CASSPGQGNSDEQFF,TGTGCCAGCTCACCGGGACAGGGAAATTCCGATGAGCAGTTCTTC
-,-,TRBJ2-1,TRBV27,CASRFTGEREQFF,TGTGCCAGCAGATTTACAGGAGAGCGGGAGCAGTTCTTC
TRBD1,-,TRBJ1-2,TRBV6-1,CASTDPGQPYGYTF,TGTGCCAGCACCGACCCGGGACAGCCCTATGGCTACACCTTC
-,once,TRBJ2-7,TRBV15,CATSPGDGSRRSSYEQYF,TGTGCCACCAGCCCGGGGGACGGCAGCCGACGAAGCTCCTACGAGCAGTACTTC
TRBD2,-,TRBJ2-1,TRBV27,CASTLRGTSGYNEQFF,TGTGCCAGCACCCTGAGGGGGACTAGCGGGTACAATGAGCAGTTCTTC
-,-,TRBJ2-7,TRBV19,CASSPGGQANEQYF,TGTGCCAGTAGTCCGGGGGGACAGGCGAACGAGCAGTACTTC
-,-,TRBJ2-5,TRBV2,CASRRTEQETQYF,TGTGCCAGCAGGCGGACGGAGCAAGAGACCCAGTACTTC
-,-,TRBJ1-2,TRBV7-3,CASSQAPDGGYTF,TGTGCCAGCAGCCAGGCCCCCGACGGAGGCTACACCTTC
-,-,TRBJ2-7,TRBV25-1,CASSEYLFSTSSNEQYF,TGTGCCAGCAGTGAATATCTCTTTTCGACTAGTTCGAACGAGCAGTACTTC
-,-,TRBJ2-7,TRBV7-9,CASSLDRNSYEQYF,TGTGCCAGCAGCCTCGACAGAAACTCCTACGAGCAGTACTTC
-,-,TRBJ2-7,TRBV19,CASSMDRDLYEQYF,TGTGCCAGTAGTATGGATAGGGATCTCTACGAGCAGTACTTC
TRBD2,-,TRBJ2-1,TRBV28,CASSFLWTSGKYNEQFF,TGTGCCAGCAGTTTTCTCTGGACTAGCGGCAAGTACAATGAGCAGTTCTTC
-,-,TRBJ2-5,TRBV9,CASSPGDRQENTQYF,TGTGCCAGCAGCCCTGGGGACCGCCAAGAGAATACCCAGTACTTC
-,-,TRBJ2-3,TRBV29-1,CSGRPTSTDTQYF,TGCAGCGGTCGACCTACTTCCACAGATACGCAGTATTTT
-,-,TRBJ1-2,TRBV7-2,CASSSELGYTF,TGTGCCAGCAGCTCAGAGTTAGGCTACACCTTC
TRBD2,-,TRBJ2-2,TRBV4-2,CASSQEPSGYTGELFF,TGTGCCAGCAGCCAAGAACCTAGCGGATACACCGGGGAGCTGTTTTTT
TRBD2,once,TRBJ2-1,TRBV4-3,CASSQNFLAGGYNEQFF,TGCGCCAGCAGCCAAAACTTCCTAGCGGGGGGATACAATGAGCAGTTCTTC
-,-,TRBJ2-7,TRBV10-3,CAISALTGDPYEQYF,TGTGCCATCAGTGCCCTGACAGGAGACCCCTACGAGCAGTACTTC
-,-,TRBJ2-7,TRBV11-2,CASSLPIRGNYEQYF,TGTGCCAGCAGCTTACCGATTAGGGGGAACTACGAGCAGTACTTC
TRBD1,-,TRBJ2-7,TRBV7-2,CASSFSSGGRRGEQYF,TGTGCCAGCAGCTTTTCCTCAGGGGGCCGGCGAGGCGAGCAGTACTTC